This TCR beta chain appears in the sequencing data of a study of cytotoxic CD8 clonotypes in ibrutinib-treated CLL. Across the study: Partial responders about 25, complete 2; approximately 12 progressed and around 15 stayed in remission by median approximately 5.5 years.

The CDR3 covers 14 residues. Germline lookup yields CDR1 SSHAT and CDR2 FNYEAQ (reference sequence). The study, taken as a whole, reports: Pretreatment clonality was elevated relative to age-matched healthy donors and paralleled circulating CD8+ T-cell counts.

Repertoires were generated with immunoSEQ multiplex PCR, while TCRdb's copy carries only in-frame clones and drops some. This repertoire shows about 160,000 clones, 70% to 85% found once; its top ten account for 2% to 2.5%. Concerning this clone: No antigen is known for it. The junction differs from germline at one of its ends, possibly a read error.

The specimen comprised PBMCs, sampled after 12 months of ibrutinib treatment. This receptor was obtained from a human donor with chronic lymphocytic leukemia. This chain joins TRBV7-7 and TRBJ2-5, with D maybe TRBD2 (5 bases). CDR3 residues: CASSLLGRQETQYF. DNA for the CDR3: TGTGCTAGCAGCTTACTAGGGAGACAAGAGACCCAGTACTTC.